The present entry profiles one T cell receptor (beta chain) with its context. It has no known antigen specificity. Nothing much larger sits one base from this clone, and base qualities are not available. Interpreted using the paper, the treatment or condition label stands for: oral pan-JAK inhibitor, 5-10 mg twice daily. Peripheral blood and lesional scalp punch biopsies were obtained from patients with alopecia areata. PBMCs were isolated by density centrifugation and stained for CD3, CD4 and CD8, and CD4+ and CD8+ T cells were sorted on a FACSAria. The method was the immunoSEQ multiplex PCR assay. To provide template for TCR sequencing, every sample had RNA extracted and reverse transcribed into cDNA. First-strand cDNA was synthesized using SuperScript III with a 2:1 mix of oligo-dT and random hexamers. A synthetic immune receptor repertoire was used to measure amplification bias, and any remaining bias was corrected computationally. The source study handled its data this way. After raw reads were preprocessed to remove errors, the CDR3 was defined following IMGT conventions as running from the conserved cysteine to phenylalanine. Clonality was computed by normalizing Shannon entropy by log2 of the number of productive unique TCRs and subtracting the result from 1. Scalp TCRbeta sequences were cross-referenced with sorted blood CD4 and CD8 repertoires so that the CD4 or CD8 identity of scalp clones could be inferred. Held by TCRdb, this immuneACCESS table contains in-frame sequences only and omits some clones. Under half of the omission traces to an unresolved V gene where checked; the cause of the rest is unknown. That table supplies the V and J calls and clone size; D and trimming were determined from the DNA. The sample contains approximately 150,000 clones, roughly 50% of them found a single time. The ten largest clones capture 15% to 20% of the sample.

This sample is part of a study of CD8+ T cells in alopecia areata (dated by TCRdb to between 2018 and 2020). At the level of the whole study: Treated patients were enrolled in an open-label pilot trial of oral tofacitinib, 5 to 10 mg twice daily, for moderate-to-severe alopecia areata. Patients received tofacitinib for 6 to 18 months and were then followed off drug for 6 months to check for delayed response and recurrence. Disease severity in treated patients was measured with the SALT score, which quantifies the percentage of affected scalp surface area. In both human patients and the C3H/HeJ mouse model, the study applied high-throughput TCRbeta sequencing to look at T cell clonal expansion in alopecia areata. Scalp tissue and sorted CD4+ and CD8+ peripheral blood T cells from patchy and totalis/universalis alopecia areata patients and from healthy controls were covered by human TCRbeta sequencing. Biopsies were taken from tofacitinib-treated patients at baseline and again at 4 and 24 weeks into treatment, and several of those patients also had a later scalp biopsy. Scalp clonality was compared among normal scalp (n=4), patchy alopecia areata scalp (n=8), and alopecia totalis/universalis scalp (n=8). RNA was obtained with the PAXgene miRNA kit for fixed scalp, the miRNeasy kit for PBMCs, and the RNeasy kit for mouse skin. TCRbeta CDR3 regions were amplified by immunoSEQ multiplex PCR with 35 Vbeta forward and 13 Jbeta reverse primers. Here is what the overall study found, with its caveats: Compared with mice, TCR sequences shared between patients were less clear, possibly partly because of HLA diversity across the patient population. Resident alphabeta T cells in normal human skin are also sequenced, complicating scalp TCR repertoire analysis, unlike mouse skin dominated by gammadelta T cells. Compared with normal scalp, lesional scalp had higher clonality and more expanded CD8+ clones, particularly in alopecia totalis/universalis, a pattern that suggests antigenic drive. During tofacitinib treatment, many expanded lesional clones stuck around in both scalp and blood, and this persistence may partly explain why relapse happens after treatment is stopped. Tofacitinib significantly decreased scalp clonality and the number of expanded CD8+ clones among the top 100 scalp clones. Because the treated cohort was small and included a single nonresponder, larger studies are needed to assess links between baseline CD8+ expansion and response.

This clonotype was obtained from a human donor with alopecia areata. Source: CD4+ T cells sorted from blood, taken between weeks 55 and 65, from a patient treated with tofacitinib.

The sequence in DNA is TGCGCCAGCAGCCCGCTCCGGGACATTAAGCCTAACTATGGCTACACCTTC. Its coded protein is CASSPLRDIKPNYGYTF. The chain links TRBV4-1 with TRBJ1-2, and TRBD1 may be the D gene, going by 6 matching bases. Cut back by 4 bases and 0 bases, the V and J ends lie 18 bases apart. CDR1 and CDR2, looked up from the germline V gene, are MGHRA and YSYEKL. CDR3 length: 17 amino acids, cysteine to phenylalanine. Just the 51-base CDR3 DNA is kept, in frame starting at base 1.